This TCR beta chain originates from a study of cytotoxic CD8 clonotypes in ibrutinib-treated CLL. Trimming stripped 2 bases from V and 5 bases from J, with 15 bases between. Germline CDR1 and CDR2: SGHTA and FQGTGA. The CDR3 extends over 15 amino acids. Generated by immunoSEQ multiplex PCR, the TCRdb table keeps only in-frame clones and is missing some. Of hundreds of thousands of clones listed, 67% are singletons. As to this clone: Its antigen is currently unknown.

Study-wide findings and caveats: Sustained-remission and progressing patients' sampling times differed. Higher circulating CD8+ T-cell counts strongly accompanied higher baseline clonality, above age-matched healthy donors.

The rearrangement links TRBV7-3 to TRBJ1-1; perhaps TRBD1 as D (6 bases). The specimen comprised PBMCs, sampled after 36 months of ibrutinib treatment. This TCR derives from a human donor with chronic lymphocytic leukemia. The CDR3 nucleotides read TGTGCCAGCAGCTTATATGCGGGGGCCAGAACTGAAGCTTTCTTT. Protein sequence: CASSLYAGARTEAFF.